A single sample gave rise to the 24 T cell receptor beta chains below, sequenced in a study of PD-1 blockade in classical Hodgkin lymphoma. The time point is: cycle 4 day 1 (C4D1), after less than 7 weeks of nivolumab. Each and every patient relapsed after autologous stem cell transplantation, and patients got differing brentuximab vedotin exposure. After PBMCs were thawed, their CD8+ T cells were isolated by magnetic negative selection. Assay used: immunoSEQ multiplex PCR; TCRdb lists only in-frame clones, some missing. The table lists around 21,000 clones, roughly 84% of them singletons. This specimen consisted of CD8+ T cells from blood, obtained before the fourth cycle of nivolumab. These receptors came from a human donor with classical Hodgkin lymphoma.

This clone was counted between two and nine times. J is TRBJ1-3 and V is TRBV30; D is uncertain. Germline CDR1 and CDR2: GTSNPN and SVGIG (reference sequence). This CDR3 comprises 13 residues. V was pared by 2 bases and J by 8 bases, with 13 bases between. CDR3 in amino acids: CAWSSGPGDTIYF. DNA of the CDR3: TGTGCCTGGAGTTCTGGCCCTGGGGACACCATATATTTT.

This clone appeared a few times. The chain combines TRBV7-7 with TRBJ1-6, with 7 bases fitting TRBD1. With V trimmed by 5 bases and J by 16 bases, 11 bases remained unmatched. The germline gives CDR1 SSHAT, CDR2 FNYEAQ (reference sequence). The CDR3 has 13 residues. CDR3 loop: CASSRVPGQSLHF. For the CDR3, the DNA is TGTGCCAGCAGCCGCGTCCCGGGACAGTCTCTCCACTTT.

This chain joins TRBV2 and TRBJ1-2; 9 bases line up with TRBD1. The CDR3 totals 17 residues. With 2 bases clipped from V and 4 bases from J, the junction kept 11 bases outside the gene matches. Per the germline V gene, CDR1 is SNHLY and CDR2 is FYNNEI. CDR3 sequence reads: CASSESARGQGPYGYTF. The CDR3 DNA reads TGTGCCAGCAGTGAATCGGCTCGGGGACAGGGACCCTATGGCTACACCTTC.

In DNA, the CDR3 is TGCGCCAGCAGCTTGTTCGAGAGCACAGATACGCAGTATTTT. It is translated as CASSLFESTDTQYF. The V call is TRBV5-1, the J call TRBJ2-3; no clear D gene. The CDR3 runs 14 residues. The V gene lost 1 base and the J gene lost 0 bases, with 6 bases spanning the gap. Germline assignment: CDR1 SGHRS and CDR2 YFSETQ.

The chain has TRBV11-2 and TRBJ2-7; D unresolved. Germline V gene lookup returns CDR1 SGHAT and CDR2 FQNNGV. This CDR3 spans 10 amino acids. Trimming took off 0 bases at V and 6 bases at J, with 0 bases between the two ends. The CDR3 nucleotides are TGTGCCAGCAGCTTAGACGAGCAGTACTTC. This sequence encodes CASSLDEQYF. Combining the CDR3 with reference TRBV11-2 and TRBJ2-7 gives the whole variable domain EAGVAQSPRYKIIEKRQSVAFWCNPISGHATLYWYQQILGQGPKLLIQFQNNGVVDDSQLPKDRFSAERLKGVDSTLKIQPAKLEDSAVYLCASSLDEQYFGPGTRLTVT.

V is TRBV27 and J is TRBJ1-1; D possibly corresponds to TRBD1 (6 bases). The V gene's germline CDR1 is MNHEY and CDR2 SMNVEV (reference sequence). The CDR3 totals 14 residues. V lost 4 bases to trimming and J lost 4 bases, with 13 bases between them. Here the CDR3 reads CASSYTGIGTEAFF. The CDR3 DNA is TGTGCCAGCAGTTATACAGGGATCGGCACTGAAGCTTTCTTT.

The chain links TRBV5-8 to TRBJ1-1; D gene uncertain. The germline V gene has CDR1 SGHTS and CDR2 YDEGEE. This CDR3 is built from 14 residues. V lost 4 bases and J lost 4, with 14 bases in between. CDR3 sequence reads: CASSRGPAVTEAFF. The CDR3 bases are TGTGCCAGCAGCCGGGGTCCGGCAGTCACTGAAGCTTTCTTT.

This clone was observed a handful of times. DNA for the CDR3: TGTGCCAGCAGTTGGACAGGGGCCAGCACAGATACGCAGTATTTT. Its protein is CASSWTGASTDTQYF. This chain links TRBV7-3 with TRBJ2-3; 9 bases match TRBD1. CDR3 length: 15 amino acids. Germline V gene lookup returns CDR1 SGHTA and CDR2 FQGTGA. The J segment lost 0 bases and the V segment lost 6 bases, leaving 4 bases of the junction unmatched.

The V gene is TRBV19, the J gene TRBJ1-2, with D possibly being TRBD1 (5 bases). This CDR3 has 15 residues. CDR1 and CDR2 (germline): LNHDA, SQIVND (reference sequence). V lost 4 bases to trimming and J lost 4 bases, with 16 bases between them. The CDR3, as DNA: TGTGCCAGTAGTACTCCGGCGGGGGGGACCTATGGCTACACCTTC. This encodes CASSTPAGGTYGYTF.

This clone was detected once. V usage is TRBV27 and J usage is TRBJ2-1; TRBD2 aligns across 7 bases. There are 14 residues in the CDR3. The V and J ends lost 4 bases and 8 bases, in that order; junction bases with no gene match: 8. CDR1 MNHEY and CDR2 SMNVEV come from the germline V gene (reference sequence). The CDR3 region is CASSSLSGRDEQFF. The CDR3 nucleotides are TGTGCCAGCAGTTCGCTTTCAGGGAGGGATGAGCAGTTCTTC.

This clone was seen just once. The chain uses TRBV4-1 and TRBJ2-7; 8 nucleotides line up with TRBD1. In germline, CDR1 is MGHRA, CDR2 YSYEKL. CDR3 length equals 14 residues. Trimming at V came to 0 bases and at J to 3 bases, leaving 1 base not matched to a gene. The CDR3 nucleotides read TGCGCCAGCAGCCAAGAACAGGGGGGCTACGAGCAGTACTTC. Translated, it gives CASSQEQGGYEQYF.

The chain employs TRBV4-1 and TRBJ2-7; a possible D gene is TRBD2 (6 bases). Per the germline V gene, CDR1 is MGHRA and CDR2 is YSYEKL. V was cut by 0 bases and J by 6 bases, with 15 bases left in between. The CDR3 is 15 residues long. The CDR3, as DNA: TGCGCCAGCAGCCAAGAAGGGGCAGGGAGGTTCGAGCAGTACTTC. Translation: CASSQEGAGRFEQYF.

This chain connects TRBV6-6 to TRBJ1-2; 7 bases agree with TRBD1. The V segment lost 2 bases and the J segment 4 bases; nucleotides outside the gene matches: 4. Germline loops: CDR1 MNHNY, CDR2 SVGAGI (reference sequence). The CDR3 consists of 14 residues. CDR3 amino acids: CASSYLDRPYGYTF. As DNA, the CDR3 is TGTGCCAGCAGTTACCTGGACAGGCCCTATGGCTACACCTTC.

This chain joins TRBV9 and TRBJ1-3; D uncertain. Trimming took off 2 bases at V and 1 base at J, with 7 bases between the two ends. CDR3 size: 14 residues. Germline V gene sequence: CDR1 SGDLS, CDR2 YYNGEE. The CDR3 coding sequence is TGTGCCAGCAGCGTGGACGGTTCTGGAAACACCATATATTTT. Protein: CASSVDGSGNTIYF.

The CDR3 here is CASSLDWDEQYF. For the CDR3, the DNA is TGTGCCAGCAGCTTGGATTGGGACGAGCAGTACTTC. The chain recombines TRBV5-6 with TRBJ2-7; D uncertain. The CDR3 sequence is 12 residues long. V lost 0 bases and J 5 bases, leaving 6 bases between the germline ends. CDR1 SGHDT and CDR2 YYEEEE come from the germline V gene.

The CDR3 sequence is CASSIGTAFEPQHF. The CDR3 bases are TGTGCCAGTAGTATAGGGACCGCTTTTGAACCCCAGCATTTT. The chain employs TRBV19 and TRBJ1-5, with unresolved D. CDR3 length equals 14 residues. The V gene's germline CDR1 is LNHDA and CDR2 SQIVND (reference sequence). V was shortened by 1 base and J by 10 bases, with 14 bases between the two germline ends. Full variable domain (rest looked up from reference TRBV19 and TRBJ1-5): DGGITQSPKYLFRKEGQNVTLSCEQNLNHDAMYWYRQDPGQGLRLIYYSQIVNDFQKGDIAEGYSVSREKKESFPLTVTSAQKNPTAFYLCASSIGTAFEPQHFGDGTRLSIL.

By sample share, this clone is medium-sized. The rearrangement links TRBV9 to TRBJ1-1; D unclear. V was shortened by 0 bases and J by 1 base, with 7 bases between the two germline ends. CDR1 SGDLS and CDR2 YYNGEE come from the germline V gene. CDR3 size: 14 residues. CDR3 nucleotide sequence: TGTGCCAGCAGCGTAGTATGGGGGAACACTGAAGCTTTCTTT. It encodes CASSVVWGNTEAFF.

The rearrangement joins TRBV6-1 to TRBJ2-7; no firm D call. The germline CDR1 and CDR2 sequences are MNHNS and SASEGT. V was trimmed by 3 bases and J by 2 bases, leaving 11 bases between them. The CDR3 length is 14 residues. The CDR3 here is CASSETRITYEQYF. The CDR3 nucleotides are TGTGCCAGCAGTGAGACGAGGATAACCTACGAGCAGTACTTC.

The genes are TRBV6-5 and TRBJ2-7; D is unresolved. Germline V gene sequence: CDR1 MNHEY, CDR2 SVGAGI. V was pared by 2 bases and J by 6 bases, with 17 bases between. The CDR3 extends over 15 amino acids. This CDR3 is CASSYEGPRRSEQYF. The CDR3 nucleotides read TGTGCCAGCAGTTACGAAGGACCCCGGCGGAGCGAGCAGTACTTC.

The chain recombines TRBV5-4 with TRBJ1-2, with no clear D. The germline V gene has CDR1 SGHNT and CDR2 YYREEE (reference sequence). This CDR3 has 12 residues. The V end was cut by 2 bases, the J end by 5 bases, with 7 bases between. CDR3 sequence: CASSLQTYGYTF. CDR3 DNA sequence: TGTGCCAGCAGCTTACAGACATATGGCTACACCTTC.

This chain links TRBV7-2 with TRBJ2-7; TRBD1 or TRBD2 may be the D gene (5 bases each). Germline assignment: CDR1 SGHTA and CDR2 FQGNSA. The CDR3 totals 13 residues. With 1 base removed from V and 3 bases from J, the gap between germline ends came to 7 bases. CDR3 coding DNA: TGTGCCAGCAGCTTAGGTGGGGGCTACGAGCAGTACTTC. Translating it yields CASSLGGGYEQYF.

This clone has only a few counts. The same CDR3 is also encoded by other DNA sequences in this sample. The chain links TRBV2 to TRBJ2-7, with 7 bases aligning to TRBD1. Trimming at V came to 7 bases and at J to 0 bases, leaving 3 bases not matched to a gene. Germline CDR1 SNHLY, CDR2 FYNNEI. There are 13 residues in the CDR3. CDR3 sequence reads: CASTRDSSYEQYF. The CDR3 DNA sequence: TGTGCCAGCACTAGGGACAGCTCCTACGAGCAGTACTTC.

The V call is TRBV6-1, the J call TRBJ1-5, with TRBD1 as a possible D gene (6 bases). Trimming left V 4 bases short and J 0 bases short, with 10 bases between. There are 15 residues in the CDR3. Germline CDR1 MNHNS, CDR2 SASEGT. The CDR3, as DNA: TGTGCCAGCAGTGCAGACAGGCATAGCAATCAGCCCCAGCATTTT. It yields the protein CASSADRHSNQPQHF.

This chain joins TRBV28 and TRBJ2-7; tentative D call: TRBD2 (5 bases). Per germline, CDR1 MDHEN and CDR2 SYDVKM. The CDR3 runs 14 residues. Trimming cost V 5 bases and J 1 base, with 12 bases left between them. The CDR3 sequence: CASSPTTGSYEQYF. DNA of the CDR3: TGTGCCAGCAGTCCAACGACGGGATCCTACGAGCAGTACTTC.